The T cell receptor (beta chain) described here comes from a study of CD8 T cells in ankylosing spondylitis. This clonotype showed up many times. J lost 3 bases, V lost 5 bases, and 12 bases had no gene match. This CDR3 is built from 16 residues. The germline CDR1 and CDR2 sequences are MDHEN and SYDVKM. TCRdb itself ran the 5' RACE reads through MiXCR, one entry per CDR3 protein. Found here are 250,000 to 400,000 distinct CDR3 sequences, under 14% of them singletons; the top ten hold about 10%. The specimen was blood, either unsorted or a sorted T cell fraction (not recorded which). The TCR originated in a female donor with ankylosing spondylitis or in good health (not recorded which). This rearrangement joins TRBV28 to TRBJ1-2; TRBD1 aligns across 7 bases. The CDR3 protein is CASSHPGQPFYYGYTF. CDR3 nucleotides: TGTGCCAGCAGTCACCCGGGACAGCCCTTTTACTATGGCTACACCTTC.